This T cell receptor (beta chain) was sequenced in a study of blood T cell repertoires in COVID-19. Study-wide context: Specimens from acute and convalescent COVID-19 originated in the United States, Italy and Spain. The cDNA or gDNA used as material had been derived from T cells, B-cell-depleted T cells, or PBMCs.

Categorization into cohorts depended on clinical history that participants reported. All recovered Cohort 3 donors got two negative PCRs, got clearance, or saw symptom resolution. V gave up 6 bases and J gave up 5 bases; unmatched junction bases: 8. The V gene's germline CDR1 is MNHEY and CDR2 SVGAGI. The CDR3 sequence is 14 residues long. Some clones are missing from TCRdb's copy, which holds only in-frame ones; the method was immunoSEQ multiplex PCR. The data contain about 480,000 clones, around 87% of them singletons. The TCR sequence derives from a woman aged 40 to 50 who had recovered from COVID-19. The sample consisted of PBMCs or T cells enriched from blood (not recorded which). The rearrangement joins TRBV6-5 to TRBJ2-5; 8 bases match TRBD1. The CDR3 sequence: CASRSGQGGETQYF. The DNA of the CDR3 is TGTGCCAGCAGAAGCGGACAGGGAGGCGAGACCCAGTACTTC.